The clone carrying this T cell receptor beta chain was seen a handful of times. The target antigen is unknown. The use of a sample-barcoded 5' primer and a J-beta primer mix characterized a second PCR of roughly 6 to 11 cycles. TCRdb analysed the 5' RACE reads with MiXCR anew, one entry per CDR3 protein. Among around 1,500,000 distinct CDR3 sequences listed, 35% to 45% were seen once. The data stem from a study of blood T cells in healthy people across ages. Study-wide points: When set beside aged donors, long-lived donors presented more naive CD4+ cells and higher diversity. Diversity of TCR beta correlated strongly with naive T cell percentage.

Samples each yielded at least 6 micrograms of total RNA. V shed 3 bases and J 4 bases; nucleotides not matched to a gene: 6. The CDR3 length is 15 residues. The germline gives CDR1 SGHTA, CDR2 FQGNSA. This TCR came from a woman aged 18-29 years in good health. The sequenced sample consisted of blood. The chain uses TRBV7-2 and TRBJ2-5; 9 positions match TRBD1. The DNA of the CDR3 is TGTGCCAGCAGCTTTGCCGGACAGGGGTTAGAGACCCAGTACTTC. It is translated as CASSFAGQGLETQYF.